Here is one TCR beta chain with its context. What antigen it recognizes has not been identified. Base quality data are lacking; no much larger clone is found one base away. Preparation of the library involved the immunoSEQ multiplex PCR assay. Here the immuneACCESS table is served through TCRdb, limited to in-frame sequences with V and J called. Missing clones are a known gap in these copies; in checked studies unresolved V genes cover under half, and the rest lacks a known reason. Here the sample has around 96,000 clones; roughly 91% occur a single time. The ten largest clones represent 3.5% to 4.5% of the sample. The data belong to a study of T cell changes during pregnancy in multiple sclerosis (dated by TCRdb to the late 2010s). Background for the entire study: In women with multiple sclerosis, the researchers looked at how the T cell repertoire shifted as pregnancy progressed.

From cysteine to phenylalanine, the CDR3 is 15 amino acids long. Only the CDR3 DNA stays, 45 bases, in frame from base 1. CDR1 and CDR2 are read off the germline V gene as MNHNS and SASEGT. V drops 2 bases and J drops 2 bases, leaving 7 bases in between. This clonotype originated in a female donor with multiple sclerosis, enrolled in a pregnancy study. The source was peripheral blood, collected in the first trimester of pregnancy. Recombination linked TRBV6-1 to TRBJ2-6; the D gene cannot be resolved reliably. The DNA sequence reads TGTGCCAGCAGTGAAATCTCCGCTGGGGCCAACGTCCTGACTTTC. It encodes CASSEISAGANVLTF.